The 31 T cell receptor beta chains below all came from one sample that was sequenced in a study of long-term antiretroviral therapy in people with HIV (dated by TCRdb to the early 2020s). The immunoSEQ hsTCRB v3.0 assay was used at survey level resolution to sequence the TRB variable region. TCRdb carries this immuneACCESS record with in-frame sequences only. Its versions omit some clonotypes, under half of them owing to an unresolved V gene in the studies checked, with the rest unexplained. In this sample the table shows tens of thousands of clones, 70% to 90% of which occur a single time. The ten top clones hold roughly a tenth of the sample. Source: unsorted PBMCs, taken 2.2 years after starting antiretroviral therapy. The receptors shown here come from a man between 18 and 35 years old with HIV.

This chain's CDR3 is CASSAGRSYNEQFF. CDR3 sequence (DNA): TGTGCCAGCAGTGCGGGCCGCTCCTACAATGAGCAGTTCTTC. The J gene is TRBJ2-1, the V gene TRBV6-5; the D gene is possibly TRBD2 (5 bases). CDR1 and CDR2 (germline): MNHEY, SVGAGI. Between the trimmed V and J ends, which lost 5 bases and 0 bases, there was a span of 8 bases. The CDR3 covers 14 residues.

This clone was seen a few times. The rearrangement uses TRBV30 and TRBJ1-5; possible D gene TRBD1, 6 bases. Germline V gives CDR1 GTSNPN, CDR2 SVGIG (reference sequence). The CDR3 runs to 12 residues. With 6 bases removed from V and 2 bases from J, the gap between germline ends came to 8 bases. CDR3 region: CACNRGNQPQHF. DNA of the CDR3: TGTGCCTGCAACAGGGGCAATCAGCCCCAGCATTTT. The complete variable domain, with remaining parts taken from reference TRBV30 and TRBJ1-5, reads SQTIHQWPATLVQPVGSPLSLECTVEGTSNPNLYWYRQAAGRGLQLLFYSVGIGQISSEVPQNLSASRPQDRQFILSSKKLLLSDSGFYLCACNRGNQPQHFGDGTRLSIL.

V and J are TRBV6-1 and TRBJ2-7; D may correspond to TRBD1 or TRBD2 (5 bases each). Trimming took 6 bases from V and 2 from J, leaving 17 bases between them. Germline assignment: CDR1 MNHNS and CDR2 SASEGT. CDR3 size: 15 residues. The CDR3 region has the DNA TGTGCCAGCAGCTTAACCGGGACCGACACCTACGAGCAGTACTTC. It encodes CASSLTGTDTYEQYF.

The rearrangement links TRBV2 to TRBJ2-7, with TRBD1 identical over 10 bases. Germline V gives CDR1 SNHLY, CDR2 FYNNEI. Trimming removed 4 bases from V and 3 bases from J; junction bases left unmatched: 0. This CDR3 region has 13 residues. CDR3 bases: TGTGCCAGCAGTGGGGACAGGGGCTACGAGCAGTACTTC. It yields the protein CASSGDRGYEQYF. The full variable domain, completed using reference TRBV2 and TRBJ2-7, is EPEVTQTPSHQVTQMGQEVILRCVPISNHLYFYWYRQILGQKVEFLVSFYNNEISEKSEIFDDQFSVERPDGSNFTLKIRSTKLEDSAMYFCASSGDRGYEQYFGPGTRLTVT.

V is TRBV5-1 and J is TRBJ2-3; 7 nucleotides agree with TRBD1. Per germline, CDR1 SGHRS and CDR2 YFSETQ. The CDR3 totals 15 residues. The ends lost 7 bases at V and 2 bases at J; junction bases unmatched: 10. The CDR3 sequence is CASGYQGVATDTQYF. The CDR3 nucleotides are TGCGCCAGCGGATATCAGGGGGTTGCCACAGATACGCAGTATTTT.

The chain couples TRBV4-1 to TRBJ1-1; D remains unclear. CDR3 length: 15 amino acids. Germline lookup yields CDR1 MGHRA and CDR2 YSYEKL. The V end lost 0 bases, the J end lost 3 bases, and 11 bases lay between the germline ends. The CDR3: CASSQDGSGDTEAFF. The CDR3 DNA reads TGCGCCAGCAGCCAAGATGGCAGTGGGGACACTGAAGCTTTCTTT.

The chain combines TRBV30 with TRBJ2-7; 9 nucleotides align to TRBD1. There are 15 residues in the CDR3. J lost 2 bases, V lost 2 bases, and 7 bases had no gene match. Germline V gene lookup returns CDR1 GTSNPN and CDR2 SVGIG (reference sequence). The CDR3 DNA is TGTGCCTGGAGTCCGAGGACAGGGGCCGCCTACGAGCAGTACTTC. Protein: CAWSPRTGAAYEQYF.

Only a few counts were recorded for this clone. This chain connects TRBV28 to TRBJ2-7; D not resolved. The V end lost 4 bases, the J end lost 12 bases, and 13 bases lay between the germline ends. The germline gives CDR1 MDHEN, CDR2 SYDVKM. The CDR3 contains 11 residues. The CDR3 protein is CASSSFYVAYF. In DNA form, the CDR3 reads TGTGCCAGCAGTTCTTTCTACGTCGCGTACTTC.

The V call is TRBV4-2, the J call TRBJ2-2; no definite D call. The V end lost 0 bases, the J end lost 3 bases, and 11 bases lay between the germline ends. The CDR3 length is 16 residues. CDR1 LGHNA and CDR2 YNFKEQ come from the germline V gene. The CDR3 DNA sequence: TGTGCCAGCAGCCAAGATATTAGTCGGGACACCGGGGAGCTGTTTTTT. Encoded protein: CASSQDISRDTGELFF.

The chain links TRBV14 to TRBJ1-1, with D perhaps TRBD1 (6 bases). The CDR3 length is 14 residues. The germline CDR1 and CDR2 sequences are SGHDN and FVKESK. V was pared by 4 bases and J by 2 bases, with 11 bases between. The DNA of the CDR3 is TGTGCCAGCAGCCCACGGGGGGCAAACACTGAAGCTTTCTTT. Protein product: CASSPRGANTEAFF. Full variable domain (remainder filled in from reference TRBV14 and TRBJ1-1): EAGVTQFPSHSVIEKGQTVTLRCDPISGHDNLYWYRRVMGKEIKFLLHFVKESKQDESGMPNNRFLAERTGGTYSTLKVQPAELEDSGVYFCASSPRGANTEAFFGQGTRLTVV.

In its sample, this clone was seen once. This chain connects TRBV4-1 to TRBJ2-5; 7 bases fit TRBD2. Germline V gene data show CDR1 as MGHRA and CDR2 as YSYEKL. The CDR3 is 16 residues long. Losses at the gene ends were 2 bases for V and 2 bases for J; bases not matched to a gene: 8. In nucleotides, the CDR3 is TGCGCCAGCAGCCAACTTGGACTAGGTACTCAAGAGACCCAGTACTTC. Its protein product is CASSQLGLGTQETQYF.

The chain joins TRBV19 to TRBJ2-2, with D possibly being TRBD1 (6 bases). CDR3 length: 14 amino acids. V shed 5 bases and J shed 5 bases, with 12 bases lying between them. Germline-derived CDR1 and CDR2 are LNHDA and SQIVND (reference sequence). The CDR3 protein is CASSLTGFTGELFF. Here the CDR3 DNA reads TGTGCCAGTAGTCTTACAGGGTTTACCGGGGAGCTGTTTTTT.

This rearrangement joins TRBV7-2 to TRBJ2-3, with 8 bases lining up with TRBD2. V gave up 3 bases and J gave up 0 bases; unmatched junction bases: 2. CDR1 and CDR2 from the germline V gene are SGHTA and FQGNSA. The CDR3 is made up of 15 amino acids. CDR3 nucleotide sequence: TGTGCCAGCAGCTTGAGCGGGAGCAGCACAGATACGCAGTATTTT. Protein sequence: CASSLSGSSTDTQYF.

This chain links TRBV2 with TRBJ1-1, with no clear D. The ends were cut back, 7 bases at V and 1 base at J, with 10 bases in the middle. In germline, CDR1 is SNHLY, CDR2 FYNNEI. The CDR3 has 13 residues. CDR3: CASNGRENTEAFF. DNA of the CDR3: TGTGCCAGCAACGGCAGAGAGAACACTGAAGCTTTCTTT. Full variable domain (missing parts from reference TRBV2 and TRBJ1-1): EPEVTQTPSHQVTQMGQEVILRCVPISNHLYFYWYRQILGQKVEFLVSFYNNEISEKSEIFDDQFSVERPDGSNFTLKIRSTKLEDSAMYFCASNGRENTEAFFGQGTRLTVV.

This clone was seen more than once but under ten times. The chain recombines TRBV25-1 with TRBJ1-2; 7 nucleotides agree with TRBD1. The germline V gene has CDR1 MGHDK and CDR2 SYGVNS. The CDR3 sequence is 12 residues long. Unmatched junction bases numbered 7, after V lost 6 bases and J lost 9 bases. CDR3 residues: CASSLGQLRYTF. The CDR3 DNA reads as TGTGCCAGCAGCCTGGGACAGCTGCGCTACACCTTC.

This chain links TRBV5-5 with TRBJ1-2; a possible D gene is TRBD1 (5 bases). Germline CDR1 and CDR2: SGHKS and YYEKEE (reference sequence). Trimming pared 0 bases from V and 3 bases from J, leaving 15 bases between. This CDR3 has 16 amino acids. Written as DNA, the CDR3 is TGTGCCAGCAGCTTGGCGACGGGGGAAGGTTACTATGGCTACACCTTC. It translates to CASSLATGEGYYGYTF. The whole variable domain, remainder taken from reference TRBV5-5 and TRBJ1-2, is DAGVTQSPTHLIKTRGQQVTLRCSPISGHKSVSWYQQVLGQGPQFIFQYYEKEERGRGNFPDRFSARQFPNYSSELNVNALLLGDSALYLCASSLATGEGYYGYTFGSGTRLTVV.

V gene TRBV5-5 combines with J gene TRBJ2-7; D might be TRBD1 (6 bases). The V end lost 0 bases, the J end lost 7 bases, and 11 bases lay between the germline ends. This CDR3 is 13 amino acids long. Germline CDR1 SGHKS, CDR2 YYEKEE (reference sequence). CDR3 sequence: CASSLGRGGEQYF. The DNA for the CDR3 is TGTGCCAGCAGCTTGGGTCGAGGGGGAGAGCAGTACTTC.

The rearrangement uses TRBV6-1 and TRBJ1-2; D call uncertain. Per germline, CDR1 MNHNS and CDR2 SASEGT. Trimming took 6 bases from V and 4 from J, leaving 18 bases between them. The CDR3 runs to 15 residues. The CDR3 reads CASRDMSGYSYGYTF. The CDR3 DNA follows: TGTGCCAGCAGGGATATGTCCGGGTACTCCTATGGCTACACCTTC.

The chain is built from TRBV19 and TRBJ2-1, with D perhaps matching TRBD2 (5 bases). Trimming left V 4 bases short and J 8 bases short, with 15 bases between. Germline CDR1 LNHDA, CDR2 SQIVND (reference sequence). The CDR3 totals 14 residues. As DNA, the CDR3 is TGTGCCAGTAGTACGACGAGGGTGTACGATGAGCAGTTCTTC. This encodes CASSTTRVYDEQFF.

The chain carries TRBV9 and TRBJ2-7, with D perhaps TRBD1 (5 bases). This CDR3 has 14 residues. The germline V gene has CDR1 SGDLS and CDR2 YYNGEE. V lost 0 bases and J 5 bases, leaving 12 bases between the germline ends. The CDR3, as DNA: TGTGCCAGCAGCGTAGCTTGGTCCAGGGACGAGCAGTACTTC. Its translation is CASSVAWSRDEQYF.

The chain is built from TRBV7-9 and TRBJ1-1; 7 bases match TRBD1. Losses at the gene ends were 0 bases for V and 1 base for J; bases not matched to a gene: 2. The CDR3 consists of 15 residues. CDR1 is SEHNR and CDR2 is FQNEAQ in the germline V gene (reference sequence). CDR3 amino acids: CASSLATGRNTEAFF. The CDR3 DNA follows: TGTGCCAGCAGCTTAGCGACAGGGAGGAACACTGAAGCTTTCTTT.

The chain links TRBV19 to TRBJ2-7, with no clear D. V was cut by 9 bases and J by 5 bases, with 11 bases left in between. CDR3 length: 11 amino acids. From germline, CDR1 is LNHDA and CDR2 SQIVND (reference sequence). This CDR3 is CASQGANEQYF. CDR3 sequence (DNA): TGTGCCAGCCAAGGAGCGAACGAGCAGTACTTC.

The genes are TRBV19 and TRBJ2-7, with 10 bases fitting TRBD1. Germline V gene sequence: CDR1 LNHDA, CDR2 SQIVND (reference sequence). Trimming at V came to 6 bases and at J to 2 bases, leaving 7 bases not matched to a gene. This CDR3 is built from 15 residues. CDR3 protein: CASSPTGGKTYEQYF. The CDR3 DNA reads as TGTGCCAGTAGCCCGACAGGGGGCAAAACCTACGAGCAGTACTTC.

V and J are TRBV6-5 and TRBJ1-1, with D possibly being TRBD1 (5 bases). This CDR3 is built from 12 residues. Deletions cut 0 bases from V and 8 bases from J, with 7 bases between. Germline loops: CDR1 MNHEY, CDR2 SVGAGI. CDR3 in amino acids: CASSYSGGEAFF. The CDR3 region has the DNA TGTGCCAGCAGTTACTCCGGGGGAGAAGCTTTCTTT.

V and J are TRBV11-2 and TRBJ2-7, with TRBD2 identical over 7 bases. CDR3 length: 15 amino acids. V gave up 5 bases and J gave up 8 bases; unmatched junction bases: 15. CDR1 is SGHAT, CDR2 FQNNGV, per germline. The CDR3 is CASSPPSGGSLQQYF. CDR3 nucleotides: TGTGCCAGCAGCCCACCATCCGGGGGGTCCCTCCAGCAGTACTTC.

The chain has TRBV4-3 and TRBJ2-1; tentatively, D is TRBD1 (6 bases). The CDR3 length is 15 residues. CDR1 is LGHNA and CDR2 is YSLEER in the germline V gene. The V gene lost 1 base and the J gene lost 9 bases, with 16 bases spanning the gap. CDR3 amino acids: CASSQAFQGPFEQFF. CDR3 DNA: TGCGCCAGCAGCCAAGCGTTTCAGGGGCCCTTTGAGCAGTTCTTC.

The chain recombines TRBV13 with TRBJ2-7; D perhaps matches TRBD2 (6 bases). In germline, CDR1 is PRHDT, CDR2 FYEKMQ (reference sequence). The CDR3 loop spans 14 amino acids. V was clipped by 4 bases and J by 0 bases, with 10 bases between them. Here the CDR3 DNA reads TGTGCCAGCAGCTCCCGGACTAACTCCTACGAGCAGTACTTC. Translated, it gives CASSSRTNSYEQYF.

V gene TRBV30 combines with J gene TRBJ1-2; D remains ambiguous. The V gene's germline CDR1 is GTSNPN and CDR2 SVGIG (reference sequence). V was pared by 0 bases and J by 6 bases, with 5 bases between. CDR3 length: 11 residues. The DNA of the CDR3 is TGTGCCTGGAGTGTACTGGATGGCTACACCTTC. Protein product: CAWSVLDGYTF.

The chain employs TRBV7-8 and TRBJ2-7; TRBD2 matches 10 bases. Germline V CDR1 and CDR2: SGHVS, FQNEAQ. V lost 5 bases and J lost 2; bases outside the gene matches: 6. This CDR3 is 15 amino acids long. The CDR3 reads CASSGLAGVAYEQYF. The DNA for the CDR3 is TGTGCCAGCAGCGGGCTAGCGGGAGTGGCCTACGAGCAGTACTTC.

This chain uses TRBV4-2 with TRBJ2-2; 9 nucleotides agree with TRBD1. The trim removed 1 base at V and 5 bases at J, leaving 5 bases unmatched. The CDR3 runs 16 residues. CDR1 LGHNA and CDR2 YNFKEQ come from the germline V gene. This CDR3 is CASSQGYGTGTGELFF. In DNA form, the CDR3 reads TGTGCCAGCAGCCAAGGATACGGGACAGGGACCGGGGAGCTGTTTTTT.

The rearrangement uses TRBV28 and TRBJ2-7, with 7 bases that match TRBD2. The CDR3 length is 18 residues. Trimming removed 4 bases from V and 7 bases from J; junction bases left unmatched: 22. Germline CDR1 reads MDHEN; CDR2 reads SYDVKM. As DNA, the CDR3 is TGTGCCAGCAGTTCCCTCGGGGGGAGGGCCCCGTCGGGGGGAGAGCAGTACTTC. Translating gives CASSSLGGRAPSGGEQYF. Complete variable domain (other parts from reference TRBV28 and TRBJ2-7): DVKVTQSSRYLVKRTGEKVFLECVQDMDHENMFWYRQDPGLGLRLIYFSYDVKMKEKGDIPEGYSVSREKKERFSLILESASTNQTSMYLCASSSLGGRAPSGGEQYFGPGTRLTVT.